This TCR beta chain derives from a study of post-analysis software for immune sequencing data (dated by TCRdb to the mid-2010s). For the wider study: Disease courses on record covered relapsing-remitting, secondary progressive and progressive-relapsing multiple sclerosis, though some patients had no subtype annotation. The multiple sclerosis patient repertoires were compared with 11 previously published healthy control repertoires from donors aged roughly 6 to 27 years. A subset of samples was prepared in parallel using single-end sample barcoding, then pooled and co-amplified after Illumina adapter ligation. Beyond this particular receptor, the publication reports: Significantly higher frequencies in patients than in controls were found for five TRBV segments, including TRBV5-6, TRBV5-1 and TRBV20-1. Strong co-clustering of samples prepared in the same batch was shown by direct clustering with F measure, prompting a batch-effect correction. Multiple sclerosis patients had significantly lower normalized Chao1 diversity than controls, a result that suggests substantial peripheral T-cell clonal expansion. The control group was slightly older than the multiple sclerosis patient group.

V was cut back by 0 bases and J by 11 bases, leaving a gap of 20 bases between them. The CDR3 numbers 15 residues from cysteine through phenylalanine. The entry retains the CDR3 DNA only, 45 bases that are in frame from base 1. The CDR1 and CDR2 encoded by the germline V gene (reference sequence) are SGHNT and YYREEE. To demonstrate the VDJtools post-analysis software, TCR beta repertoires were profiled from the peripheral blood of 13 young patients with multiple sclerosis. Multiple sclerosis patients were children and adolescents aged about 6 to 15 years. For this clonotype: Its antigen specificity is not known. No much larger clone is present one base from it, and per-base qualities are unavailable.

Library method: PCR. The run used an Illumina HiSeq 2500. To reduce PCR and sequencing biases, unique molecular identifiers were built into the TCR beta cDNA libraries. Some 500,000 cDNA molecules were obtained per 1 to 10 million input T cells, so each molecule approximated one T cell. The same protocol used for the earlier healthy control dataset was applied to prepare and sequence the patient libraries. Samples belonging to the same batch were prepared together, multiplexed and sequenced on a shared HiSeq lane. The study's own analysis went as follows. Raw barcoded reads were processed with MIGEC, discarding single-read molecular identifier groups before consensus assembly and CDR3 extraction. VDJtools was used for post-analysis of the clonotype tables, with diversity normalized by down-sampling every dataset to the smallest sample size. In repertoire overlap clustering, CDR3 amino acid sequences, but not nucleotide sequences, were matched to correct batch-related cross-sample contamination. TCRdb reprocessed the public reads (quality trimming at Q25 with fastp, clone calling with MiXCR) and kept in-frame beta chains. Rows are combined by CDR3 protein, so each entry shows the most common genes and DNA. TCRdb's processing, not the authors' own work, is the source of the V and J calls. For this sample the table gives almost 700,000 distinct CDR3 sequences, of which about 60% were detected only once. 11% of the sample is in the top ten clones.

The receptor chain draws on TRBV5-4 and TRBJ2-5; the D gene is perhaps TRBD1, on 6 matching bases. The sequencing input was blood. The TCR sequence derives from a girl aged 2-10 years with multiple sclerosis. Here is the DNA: TGTGCCAGCAGCTTGGATCGGGACCAGGGGTCTGGGCAGTACTTC. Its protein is CASSLDRDQGSGQYF.